The 16 T cell receptor beta chains reported below all come from one sample, sequenced in a study of T cell responses to AZD1222 COVID-19 vaccine. TCRdb's table, derived via immunoSEQ multiplex PCR, lists solely in-frame clones and lacks some. The table includes about 110,000 clones, under 90% detected once. The specimen comprised peripheral blood, sampled on day 0 of AZD1222 vaccination. These receptors were taken from an adult in good health.

Details on this clone: This CDR3 is also generated by other DNA sequences in the sample. The rearrangement joins TRBV6-2 or TRBV6-3 to TRBJ1-1; TRBD1 is a possible D gene (6 bases). CDR1 MNHEY and CDR2 SVGEGT come from the germline V gene. The V gene lost 0 bases and the J gene lost 4 bases, with 6 bases spanning the gap. The CDR3 totals 13 residues. CDR3 in amino acids: CASSYSGGTEAFF. CDR3 nucleotide sequence: TGTGCCAGCAGTTACTCAGGGGGCACTGAAGCTTTCTTT.

The rearrangement links TRBV7-3 to TRBJ2-3; 10 bases match TRBD1. CDR3 length equals 18 residues. Trimming cost V 2 bases and J 2 bases; bases outside gene matches: 10. The germline V gene has CDR1 SGHTA and CDR2 FQGTGA. The CDR3: CASSLLVRGQGSTDTQYF. The CDR3 DNA reads as TGTGCCAGCAGCTTATTGGTCCGGGGACAGGGGTCCACAGATACGCAGTATTTT.

This chain links TRBV11-1 with TRBJ2-2; tentatively, D is TRBD1 (5 bases). V lost 3 bases, J lost 6 bases, and 14 bases lay in between. In germline, CDR1 is SGHAT, CDR2 FQDESV (reference sequence). This CDR3 spans 15 amino acids. Here the CDR3 DNA reads TGTGCCAGCAGCTTCGGGCAGGTGGGGCCCGGGGAGCTGTTTTTT. The encoded protein is CASSFGQVGPGELFF.

The chain has TRBV5-6 and TRBJ1-5, with TRBD1 matching 7 bases. V lost 4 bases to trimming and J lost 5 bases; unmatched junction nucleotides: 0. CDR3 length: 12 residues. Germline V CDR1 and CDR2: SGHDT, YYEEEE. DNA of the CDR3: TGTGCCAGCAGCCAGGGGGATCAGCCCCAGCATTTT. Its protein is CASSQGDQPQHF.

The chain is built from TRBV6-5 and TRBJ1-3; 8 nucleotides match TRBD1. Germline V CDR1 and CDR2: MNHEY, SVGAGI. This CDR3 has 15 residues. Trimming took 4 bases from V and 5 from J; bases not matched to a gene: 7. The CDR3 protein is CASSLAGGNRNTIYF. The CDR3 region has the DNA TGTGCCAGCAGTTTAGCAGGGGGCAATCGAAACACCATATATTTT.

The J gene is TRBJ2-7, the V gene TRBV5-1, with D tentatively TRBD2 (5 bases). The CDR3 has 11 residues. Germline values: CDR1 SGHRS, CDR2 YFSETQ. Trimming took off 3 bases at V and 5 bases at J, with 6 bases between the two ends. CDR3 residues: CASSWENEQYF. CDR3 DNA: TGCGCCAGCAGCTGGGAGAACGAGCAGTACTTC.

The chain uses TRBV7-3 and TRBJ2-2, with D maybe TRBD2 (6 bases). CDR1 and CDR2 from the germline V gene are SGHTA and FQGTGA. Trimming left V 1 base short and J 8 bases short, with 8 bases between. This CDR3 spans 13 amino acids. CDR3 amino acids: CASSLRGLGELFF. CDR3 coding DNA: TGTGCCAGCAGCTTAAGGGGACTGGGGGAGCTGTTTTTT.

The J gene is TRBJ2-7, the V gene TRBV6-5; D is unresolved. V lost 7 bases and J 6 bases, leaving 10 bases between the germline ends. The CDR3 is 11 residues long. CDR1 is MNHEY and CDR2 is SVGAGI in the germline V gene. DNA of the CDR3: TGTGCCAGCACCCTGGGTCTCGAGCAGTACTTC. Translating gives CASTLGLEQYF.

Only one count was recorded for this clone. The chain joins TRBV3-1 (or the pseudogene TRBV3-2) to TRBJ1-5; no clear D. V lost 4 bases and J 6 bases, leaving 16 bases between the germline ends. The CDR3 loop spans 15 amino acids. Germline V gives CDR1 LGHDT, CDR2 YNNKEL (reference sequence). For the CDR3, the DNA is TGTGCCAGCAGCCCTAGGCCTGCCGGTTGTCAGCCCCAGCATTTT. As protein: CASSPRPAGCQPQHF.

V and J are TRBV14 and TRBJ2-5; D possibly corresponds to TRBD2 (5 bases). From germline, CDR1 is SGHDN and CDR2 FVKESK. V gave up 1 base and J gave up 4 bases, with 10 bases separating them. The CDR3 is 14 amino acids. CDR3 residues: CASSQVKGGETQYF. As DNA, the CDR3 is TGTGCCAGCAGCCAAGTAAAAGGAGGAGAGACCCAGTACTTC.

This chain connects TRBV18 to TRBJ1-1; D call uncertain. The ends were cut back, 3 bases at V and 0 bases at J, with 14 bases in the middle. Germline lookup yields CDR1 KGHSH and CDR2 LQKENI. This CDR3 spans 16 amino acids. The CDR3 reads CASSPPLPTMNTEAFF. The CDR3 DNA sequence: TGTGCCAGCTCACCGCCACTCCCGACCATGAACACTGAAGCTTTCTTT. The whole variable domain, remainder taken from reference TRBV18 and TRBJ1-1, is NAGVMQNPRHLVRRRGQEARLRCSPMKGHSHVYWYRQLPEEGLKFMVYLQKENIIDESGMPKERFSAEFPKEGPSILRIQQVVRGDSAAYFCASSPPLPTMNTEAFFGQGTRLTVV.

This chain joins TRBV10-3 and TRBJ1-2; D not resolved. Per the germline V gene, CDR1 is ENHRY and CDR2 is SYGVKD. With 4 bases removed from V and 3 bases from J, the gap between germline ends came to 9 bases. The CDR3 is made up of 13 amino acids. The DNA of the CDR3 is TGTGCCATCAGTGGAGAGGTCTACTATGGCTACACCTTC. Protein: CAISGEVYYGYTF.

The genes are TRBV20-1 and TRBJ2-2; 11 bases line up with TRBD2. There are 16 residues in the CDR3. V lost 3 bases and J lost 5; bases outside the gene matches: 8. Germline V CDR1 and CDR2: DFQATT, SNEGSKA (reference sequence). The DNA for the CDR3 is TGCAGTGCTAGTGAGACTAGCGGGATGCGTACCGGGGAGCTGTTTTTT. Residues: CSASETSGMRTGELFF.

This clone has just one count. V gene TRBV27 combines with J gene TRBJ2-7; 10 bases fit TRBD2. This CDR3 is 18 amino acids long. Per germline, CDR1 MNHEY and CDR2 SMNVEV (reference sequence). Unmatched junction bases numbered 16, after V lost 2 bases and J lost 6 bases. In nucleotides, the CDR3 is TGTGCCAGCAGTTTACGGCAGGGCCTAGCGGGAGCCGGGAGCGAGCAGTACTTC. Translated, it gives CASSLRQGLAGAGSEQYF.

This clone was counted only a few times. This sequence joins TRBV10-3 and TRBJ1-2; TRBD1 aligns across 10 bases. CDR1 is ENHRY and CDR2 is SYGVKD in the germline V gene. V lost 7 bases and J lost 8; bases outside the gene matches: 10. CDR3 size: 14 residues. Here the CDR3 DNA reads TGTGCCATCACCCAGTCGGGGGACAGGGGCGGCTACACCTTC. This gives the protein CAITQSGDRGGYTF.

The J gene is TRBJ1-5, the V gene TRBV27; 8 positions match TRBD1. The CDR3 runs 14 residues. Germline CDR1 is MNHEY and CDR2 is SMNVEV (reference sequence). The V gene end was trimmed by 6 bases and the J gene end by 3 bases; junction bases not matched to a gene: 4. CDR3 coding DNA: TGTGCCAGCAGCCGACAGGGGAACAATCAGCCCCAGCATTTT. Translation: CASSRQGNNQPQHF.